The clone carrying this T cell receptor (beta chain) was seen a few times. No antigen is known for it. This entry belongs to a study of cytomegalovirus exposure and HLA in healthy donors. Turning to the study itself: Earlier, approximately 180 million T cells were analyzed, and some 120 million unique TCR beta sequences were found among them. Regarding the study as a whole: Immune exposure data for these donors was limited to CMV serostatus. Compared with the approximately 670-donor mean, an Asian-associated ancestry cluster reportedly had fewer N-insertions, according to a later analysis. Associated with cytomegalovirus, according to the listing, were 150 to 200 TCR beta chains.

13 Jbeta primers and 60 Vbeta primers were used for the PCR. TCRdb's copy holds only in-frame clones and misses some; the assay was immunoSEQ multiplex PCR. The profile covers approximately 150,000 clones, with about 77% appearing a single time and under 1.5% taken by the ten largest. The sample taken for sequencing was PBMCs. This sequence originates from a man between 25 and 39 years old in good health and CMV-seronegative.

The CDR3 nucleotides are TGTGCCAGCAAGGCACTAGCGGACAATGAGCAGTTCTTC. Translation: CASKALADNEQFF. The chain employs TRBV7-3 and TRBJ2-1, with 8 bases matching TRBD2. V shed 7 bases and J 5 bases; nucleotides not matched to a gene: 4. CDR3 size: 13 residues. CDR1 SGHTA and CDR2 FQGTGA come from the germline V gene.